The clone carrying this T cell receptor (beta chain) was observed a single time. The antigen remains unidentified. TCRdb recomputed calls from the 5' RACE reads with MiXCR, one row per CDR3 protein. Among about 560,000 distinct CDR3 sequences listed, less than 25% were seen once. This entry is derived from a study of T-cell memory formation after mild COVID-19. As for the study in general: In these data, TCR clusters were largely donor specific. Study findings and constraints: The authors did not confirm SARS-CoV-2 specificity of second-wave clones peaking day 37. Contracting clones from day 15 to 85 had balanced CD4/CD8; later expanders favoured CD4+. Contracting CD4+ clones were located mainly in CM and EM, and CD8+ clones in EMRA.

CDR1 and CDR2 from the germline V gene are KGHSH and LQKENI. V lost 3 bases to trimming and J lost 6 bases, with 17 bases between them. The CDR3 covers 15 residues. The specimen was PBMCs or a T cell subset sorted from them (not recorded which). The chain has TRBV18 and TRBJ1-2; D remains unclear. The receptor's source is an adult woman who had mild COVID-19 (a few samples of this study predate the infection). Cell type and time point are not known. This CDR3 reads CASSPPPRAGDGYTF. In DNA, the CDR3 is TGTGCCAGCTCACCCCCCCCTCGGGCAGGAGATGGCTACACCTTC. The full variable domain, in which reference TRBV18 and TRBJ1-2 provide the parts outside the CDR3, is NAGVMQNPRHLVRRRGQEARLRCSPMKGHSHVYWYRQLPEEGLKFMVYLQKENIIDESGMPKERFSAEFPKEGPSILRIQQVVRGDSAAYFCASSPPPRAGDGYTFGSGTRLTVV.